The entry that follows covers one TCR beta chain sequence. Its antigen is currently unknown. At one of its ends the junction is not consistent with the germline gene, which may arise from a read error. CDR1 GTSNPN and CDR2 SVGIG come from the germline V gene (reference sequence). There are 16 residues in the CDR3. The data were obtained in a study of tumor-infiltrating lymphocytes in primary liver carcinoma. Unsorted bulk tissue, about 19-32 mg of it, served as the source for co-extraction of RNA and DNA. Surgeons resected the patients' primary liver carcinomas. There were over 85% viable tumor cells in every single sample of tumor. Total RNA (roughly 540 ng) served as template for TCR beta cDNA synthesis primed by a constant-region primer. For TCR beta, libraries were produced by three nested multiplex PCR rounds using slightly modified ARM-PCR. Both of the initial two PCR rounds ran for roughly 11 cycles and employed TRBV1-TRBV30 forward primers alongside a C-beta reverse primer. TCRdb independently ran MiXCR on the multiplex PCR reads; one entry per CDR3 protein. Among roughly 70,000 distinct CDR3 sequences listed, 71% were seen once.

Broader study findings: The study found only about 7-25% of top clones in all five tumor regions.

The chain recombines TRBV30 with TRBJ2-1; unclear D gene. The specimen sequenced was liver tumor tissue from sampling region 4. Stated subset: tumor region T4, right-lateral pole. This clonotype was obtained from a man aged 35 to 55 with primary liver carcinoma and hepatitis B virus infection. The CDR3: CASSRPRSESYNGQFF. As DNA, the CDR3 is TGTGCCTCGAGCCGGCCGCGGTCTGAGTCCTACAATGGGCAGTTCTTC.